The clone carrying this T cell receptor beta chain has a handful of counts. Its antigen is currently unknown. The CDR3 consists of 13 residues. V was cut by 5 bases and J by 0 bases, with 8 bases left in between. The data were taken from a study of T-cell memory formation after mild COVID-19. Study-level background: Across donors, TCR clusters were largely donor specific.

Study-wide results and limits: The pre-infection memory compartment contained some responding clones, suggesting cross-reactive memory joined. Later expanders leaned CD4+, whereas day 15 to 85 contracting clones were balanced CD4/CD8. Among CD4+ contracting clones, most were CM and EM, and CD8+ ones EMRA.

TCRdb ran MiXCR on the 5' RACE reads and lists one entry per CDR3 protein. The sample shows 150,000 or so distinct CDR3 sequences, 14% of them seen only once. This clonotype was sampled from an adult woman who had mild COVID-19 (a few samples of this study predate the infection). Cell type and time point are not known. The chain is built from TRBV12-3 or TRBV12-4 and TRBJ2-7; no firm D call. The specimen sequenced was PBMCs or a T cell subset sorted from them (not recorded which). DNA of the CDR3: TGTGCCAGCAGTCCCACGACCTCCTACGAGCAGTACTTC. Its protein is CASSPTTSYEQYF.